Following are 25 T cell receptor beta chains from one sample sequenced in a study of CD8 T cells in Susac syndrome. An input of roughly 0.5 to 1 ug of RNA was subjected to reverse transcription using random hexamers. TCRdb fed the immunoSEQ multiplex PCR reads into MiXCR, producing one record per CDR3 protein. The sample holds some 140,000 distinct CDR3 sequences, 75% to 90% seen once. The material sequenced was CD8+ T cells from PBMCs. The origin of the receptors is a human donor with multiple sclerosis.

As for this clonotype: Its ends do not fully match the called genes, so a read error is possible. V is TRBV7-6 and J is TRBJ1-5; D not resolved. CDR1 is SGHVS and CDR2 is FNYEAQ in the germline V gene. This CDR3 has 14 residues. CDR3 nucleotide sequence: TGTGCCAGCAGCCCGGGTGGGAGCAATCGGCCCCAGCATTTT. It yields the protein CASSPGGSNRPQHF.

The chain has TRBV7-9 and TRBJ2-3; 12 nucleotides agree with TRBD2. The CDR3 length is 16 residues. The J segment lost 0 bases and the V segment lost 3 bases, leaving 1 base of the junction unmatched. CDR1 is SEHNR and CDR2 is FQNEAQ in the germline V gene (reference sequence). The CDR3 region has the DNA TGTGCCAGCAGCTTCGGACTAGCGGGGAGCACAGATACGCAGTATTTT. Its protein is CASSFGLAGSTDTQYF.

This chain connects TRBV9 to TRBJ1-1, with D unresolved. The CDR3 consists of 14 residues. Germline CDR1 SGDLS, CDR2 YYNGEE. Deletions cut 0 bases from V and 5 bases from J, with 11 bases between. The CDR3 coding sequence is TGTGCCAGCAGCGTAGGTAGGGTGGGGACTGAAGCTTTCTTT. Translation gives CASSVGRVGTEAFF. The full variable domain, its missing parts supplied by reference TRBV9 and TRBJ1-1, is DSGVTQTPKHLITATGQRVTLRCSPRSGDLSVYWYQQSLDQGLQFLIQYYNGEERAKGNILERFSAQQFPDLHSELNLSSLELGDSALYFCASSVGRVGTEAFFGQGTRLTVV.

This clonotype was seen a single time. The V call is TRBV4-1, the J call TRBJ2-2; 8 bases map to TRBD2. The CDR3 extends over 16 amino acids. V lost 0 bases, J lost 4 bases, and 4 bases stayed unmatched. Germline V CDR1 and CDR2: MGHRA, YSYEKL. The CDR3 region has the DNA TGCGCCAGCAGCCAAGAATCAGCGGGAGCCACCGGGGAGCTGTTTTTT. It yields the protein CASSQESAGATGELFF.

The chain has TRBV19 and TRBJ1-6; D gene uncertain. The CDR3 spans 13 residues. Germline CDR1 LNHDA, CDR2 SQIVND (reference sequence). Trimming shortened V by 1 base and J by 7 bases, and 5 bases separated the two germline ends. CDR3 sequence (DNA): TGTGCCAGTAGTATAGTTGGAAATTCACCCCTCCACTTT. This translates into CASSIVGNSPLHF.

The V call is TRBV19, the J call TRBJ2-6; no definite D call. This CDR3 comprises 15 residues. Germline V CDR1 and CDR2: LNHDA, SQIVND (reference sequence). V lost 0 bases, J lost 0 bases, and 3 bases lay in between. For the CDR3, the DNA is TGTGCCAGTAGTATAGAGGGCTCTGGGGCCAACGTCCTGACTTTC. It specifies CASSIEGSGANVLTF.

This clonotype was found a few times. The CDR3 sequence is CASSIERTGKKETQYF. The CDR3 bases are TGTGCCAGCAGTATTGAGCGGACAGGGAAGAAAGAGACCCAGTACTTC. The chain couples TRBV25-1 to TRBJ2-5; 8 bases align to TRBD1. Germline CDR1 is MGHDK and CDR2 is SYGVNS. V lost 5 bases and J lost 3; bases outside the gene matches: 11. The CDR3 length is 16 residues.

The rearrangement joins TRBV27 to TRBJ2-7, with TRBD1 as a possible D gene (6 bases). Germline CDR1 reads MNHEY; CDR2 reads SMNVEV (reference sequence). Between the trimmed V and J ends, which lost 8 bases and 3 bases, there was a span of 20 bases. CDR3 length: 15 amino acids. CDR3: CASSFTGTGNYEQYF. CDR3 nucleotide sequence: TGTGCCAGCTCGTTCACTGGTACAGGGAACTACGAGCAGTACTTC.

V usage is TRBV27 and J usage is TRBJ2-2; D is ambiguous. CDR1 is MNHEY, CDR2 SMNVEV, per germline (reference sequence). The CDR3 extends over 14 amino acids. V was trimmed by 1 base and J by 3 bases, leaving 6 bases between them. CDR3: CASSLWMDTGELFF. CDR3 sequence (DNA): TGTGCCAGCAGTTTATGGATGGACACCGGGGAGCTGTTTTTT.

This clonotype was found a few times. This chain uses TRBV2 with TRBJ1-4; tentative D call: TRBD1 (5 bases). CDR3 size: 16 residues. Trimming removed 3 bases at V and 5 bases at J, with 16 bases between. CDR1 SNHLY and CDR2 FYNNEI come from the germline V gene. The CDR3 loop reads CASSDGRGTENEKLFF. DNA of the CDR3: TGTGCCAGCAGTGACGGACGCGGGACGGAAAATGAAAAACTGTTTTTT. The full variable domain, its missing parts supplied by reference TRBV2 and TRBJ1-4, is EPEVTQTPSHQVTQMGQEVILRCVPISNHLYFYWYRQILGQKVEFLVSFYNNEISEKSEIFDDQFSVERPDGSNFTLKIRSTKLEDSAMYFCASSDGRGTENEKLFFGSGTQLSVL.

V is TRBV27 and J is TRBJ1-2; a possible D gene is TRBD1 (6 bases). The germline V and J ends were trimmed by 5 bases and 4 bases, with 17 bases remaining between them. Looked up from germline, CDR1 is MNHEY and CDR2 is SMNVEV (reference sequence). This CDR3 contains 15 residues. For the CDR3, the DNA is TGTGCCAGCAGTCCGAGGGGTGGGGGCGGCTATGGCTACACCTTC. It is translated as CASSPRGGGGYGYTF.

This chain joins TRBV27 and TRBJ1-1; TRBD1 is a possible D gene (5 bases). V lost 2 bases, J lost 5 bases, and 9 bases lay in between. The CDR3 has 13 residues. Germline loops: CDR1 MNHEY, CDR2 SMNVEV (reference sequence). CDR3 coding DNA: TGTGCCAGCAGTTTAAACGGGGGAACTGAAGCTTTCTTT. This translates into CASSLNGGTEAFF.

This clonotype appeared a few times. The CDR3 spells CASSEAVQGASISPLHF. Here the CDR3 DNA reads TGTGCCAGCAGTGAAGCAGTACAGGGGGCATCAATTTCACCCCTCCACTTT. This rearrangement joins TRBV6-1 to TRBJ1-6, with 9 bases fitting TRBD1. Germline V lookup: CDR1 MNHNS, CDR2 SASEGT. After removal of 0 bases from V and 9 bases from J, the junction contained 9 bases not matched to a gene. The CDR3 loop spans 17 amino acids.

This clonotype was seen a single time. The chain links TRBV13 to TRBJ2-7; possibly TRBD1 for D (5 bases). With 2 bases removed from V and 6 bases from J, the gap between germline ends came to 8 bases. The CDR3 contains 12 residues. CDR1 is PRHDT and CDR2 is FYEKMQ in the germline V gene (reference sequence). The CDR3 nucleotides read TGTGCCAGCAGCTTATTCAGGGCCGAGCAGTACTTC. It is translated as CASSLFRAEQYF. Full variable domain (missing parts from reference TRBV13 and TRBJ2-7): AAGVIQSPRHLIKEKRETATLKCYPIPRHDTVYWYQQGPGQDPQFLISFYEKMQSDKGSIPDRFSAQQFSDYHSELNMSSLELGDSALYFCASSLFRAEQYFGPGTRLTVT.

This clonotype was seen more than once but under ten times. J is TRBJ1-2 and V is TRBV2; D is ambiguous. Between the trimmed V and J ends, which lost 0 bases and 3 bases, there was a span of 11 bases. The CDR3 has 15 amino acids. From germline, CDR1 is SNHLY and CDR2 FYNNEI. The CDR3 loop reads CASSEALQVDYGYTF. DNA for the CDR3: TGTGCCAGCAGTGAAGCGCTCCAGGTTGACTATGGCTACACCTTC.

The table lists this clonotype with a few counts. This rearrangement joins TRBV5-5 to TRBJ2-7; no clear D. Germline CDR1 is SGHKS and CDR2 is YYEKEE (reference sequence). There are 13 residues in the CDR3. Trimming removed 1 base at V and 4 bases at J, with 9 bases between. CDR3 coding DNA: TGTGCCAGCAGCTTGATGGCTGGATACGAGCAGTACTTC. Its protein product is CASSLMAGYEQYF.

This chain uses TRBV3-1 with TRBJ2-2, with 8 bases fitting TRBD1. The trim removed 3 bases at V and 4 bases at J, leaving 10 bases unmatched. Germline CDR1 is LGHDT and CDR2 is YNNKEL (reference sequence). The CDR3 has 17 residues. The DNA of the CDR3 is TGTGCCAGCAGCCAGGGCGACAGGGGCCGATTCACCGGGGAGCTGTTTTTT. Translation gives CASSQGDRGRFTGELFF. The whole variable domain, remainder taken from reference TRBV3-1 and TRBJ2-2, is DTAVSQTPKYLVTQMGNDKSIKCEQNLGHDTMYWYKQDSKKFLKIMFSYNNKELIINETVPNRFSPKSPDKAHLNLHINSLELGDSAVYFCASSQGDRGRFTGELFFGEGSRLTVL.

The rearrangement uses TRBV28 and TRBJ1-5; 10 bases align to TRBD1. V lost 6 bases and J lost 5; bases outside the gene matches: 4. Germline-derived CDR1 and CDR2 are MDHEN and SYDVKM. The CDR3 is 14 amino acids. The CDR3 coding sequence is TGTGCCAGCAGCGGGGACAGGGGCGATCAGCCCCAGCATTTT. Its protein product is CASSGDRGDQPQHF. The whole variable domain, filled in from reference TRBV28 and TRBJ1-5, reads DVKVTQSSRYLVKRTGEKVFLECVQDMDHENMFWYRQDPGLGLRLIYFSYDVKMKEKGDIPEGYSVSREKKERFSLILESASTNQTSMYLCASSGDRGDQPQHFGDGTRLSIL.

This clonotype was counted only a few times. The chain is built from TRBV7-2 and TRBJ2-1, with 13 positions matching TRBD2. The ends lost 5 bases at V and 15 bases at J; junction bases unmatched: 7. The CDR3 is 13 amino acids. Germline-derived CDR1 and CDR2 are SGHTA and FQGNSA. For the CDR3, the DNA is TGTGCCAGCAGCGTCGGACTAGCGGGGGATTGGTTCTTC. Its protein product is CASSVGLAGDWFF.

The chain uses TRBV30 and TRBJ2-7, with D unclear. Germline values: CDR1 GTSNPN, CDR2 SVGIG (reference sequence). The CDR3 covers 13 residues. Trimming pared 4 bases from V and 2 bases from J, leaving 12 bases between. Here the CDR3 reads CAWNPPETYEQYF. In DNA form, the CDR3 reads TGTGCCTGGAATCCTCCGGAGACCTACGAGCAGTACTTC.

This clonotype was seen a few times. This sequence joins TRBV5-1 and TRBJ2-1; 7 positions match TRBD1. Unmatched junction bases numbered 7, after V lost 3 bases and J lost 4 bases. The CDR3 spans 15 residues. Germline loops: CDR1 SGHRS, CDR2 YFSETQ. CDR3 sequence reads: CASSSMTGPYNEQFF. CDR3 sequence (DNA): TGCGCCAGCAGCTCGATGACAGGGCCGTACAATGAGCAGTTCTTC.

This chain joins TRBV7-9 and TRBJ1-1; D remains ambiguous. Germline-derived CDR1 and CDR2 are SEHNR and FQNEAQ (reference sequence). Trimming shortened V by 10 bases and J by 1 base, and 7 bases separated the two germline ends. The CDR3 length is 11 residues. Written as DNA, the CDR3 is TGTGCCACCCTAGGGAACACTGAAGCTTTCTTT. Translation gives CATLGNTEAFF.

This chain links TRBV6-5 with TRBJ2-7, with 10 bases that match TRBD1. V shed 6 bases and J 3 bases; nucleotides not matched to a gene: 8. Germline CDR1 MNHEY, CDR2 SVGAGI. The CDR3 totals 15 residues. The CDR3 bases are TGTGCCAGCAGGCCGGGACAGGGGTCTATCTACGAGCAGTACGTC. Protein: CASRPGQGSIYEQYV.

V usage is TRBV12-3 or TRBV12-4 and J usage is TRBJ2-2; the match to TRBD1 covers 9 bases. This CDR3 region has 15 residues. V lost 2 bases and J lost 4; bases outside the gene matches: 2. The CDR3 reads CASSLLQGATGELFF. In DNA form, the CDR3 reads TGTGCCAGCAGTTTATTACAGGGGGCCACCGGGGAGCTGTTTTTT.

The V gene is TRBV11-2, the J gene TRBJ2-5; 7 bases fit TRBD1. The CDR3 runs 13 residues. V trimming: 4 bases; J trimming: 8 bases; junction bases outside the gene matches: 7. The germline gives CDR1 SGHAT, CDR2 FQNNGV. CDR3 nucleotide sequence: TGTGCCAGCAGCTGGGACAGTGGAGATACCCAGTACTTC. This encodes CASSWDSGDTQYF.